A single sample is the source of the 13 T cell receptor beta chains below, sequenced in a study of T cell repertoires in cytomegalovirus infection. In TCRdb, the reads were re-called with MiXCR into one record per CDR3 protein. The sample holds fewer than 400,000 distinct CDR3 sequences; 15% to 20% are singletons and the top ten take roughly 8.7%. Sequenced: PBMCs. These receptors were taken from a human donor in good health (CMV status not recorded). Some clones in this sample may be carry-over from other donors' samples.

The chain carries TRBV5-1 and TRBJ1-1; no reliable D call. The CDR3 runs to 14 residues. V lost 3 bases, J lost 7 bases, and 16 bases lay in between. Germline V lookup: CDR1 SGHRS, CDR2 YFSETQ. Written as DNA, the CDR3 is TGCGCCAGCAGCTCTCACAAGAGTGGGGTTGAAGCTTTCTTT. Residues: CASSSHKSGVEAFF.

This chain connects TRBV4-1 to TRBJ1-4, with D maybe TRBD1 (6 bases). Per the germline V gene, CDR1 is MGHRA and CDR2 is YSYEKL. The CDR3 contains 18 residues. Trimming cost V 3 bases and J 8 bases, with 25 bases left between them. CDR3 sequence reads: CASSHRTGKLTGEEKLFF. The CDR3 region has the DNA TGCGCCAGCAGCCACCGCACTGGGAAATTGACAGGTGAAGAAAAACTGTTTTTT.

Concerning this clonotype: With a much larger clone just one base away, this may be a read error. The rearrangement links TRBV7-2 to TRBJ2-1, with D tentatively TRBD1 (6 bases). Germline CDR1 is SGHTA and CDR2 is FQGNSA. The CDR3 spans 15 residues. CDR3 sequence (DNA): TGTGCCAGCAGCTTGGACAGAACCTCCTGCAATGAGCAGTTCTTC. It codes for CASSLDRTSCNEQFF.

The CDR3 is CASSLPGYSNQPQHF. CDR3 nucleotide sequence: TGTGCCAGCAGTTTGCCAGGCTATAGCAATCAGCCCCAGCATTTT. This rearrangement joins TRBV28 to TRBJ1-5, with D unclear. This CDR3 spans 15 amino acids. Trimming cost V 3 bases and J 0 bases, with 9 bases left between them. The germline V gene encodes CDR1 MDHEN and CDR2 SYDVKM.

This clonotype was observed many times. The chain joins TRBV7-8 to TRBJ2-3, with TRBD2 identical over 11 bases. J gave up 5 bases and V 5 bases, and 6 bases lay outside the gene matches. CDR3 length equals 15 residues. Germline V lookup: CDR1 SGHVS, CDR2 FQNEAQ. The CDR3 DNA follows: TGTGCCAGCAGCCTTAATAGCGGGAGGGGAGATACGCAGTATTTT. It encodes CASSLNSGRGDTQYF.

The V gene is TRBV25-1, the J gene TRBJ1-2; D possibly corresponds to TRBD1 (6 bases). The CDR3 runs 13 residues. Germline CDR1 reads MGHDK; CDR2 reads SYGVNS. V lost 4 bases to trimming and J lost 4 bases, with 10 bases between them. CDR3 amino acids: CASSVGGTYGYTF. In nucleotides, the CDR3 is TGTGCCAGCAGTGTGGGGGGCACCTATGGCTACACCTTC.

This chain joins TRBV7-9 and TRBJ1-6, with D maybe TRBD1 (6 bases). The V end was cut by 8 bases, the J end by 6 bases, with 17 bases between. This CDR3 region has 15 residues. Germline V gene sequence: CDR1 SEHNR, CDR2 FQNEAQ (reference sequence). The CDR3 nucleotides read TGTGCCAGCGGTGTGGAGGGGGGGCTTAATTCACCCCTCCACTTT. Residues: CASGVEGGLNSPLHF.

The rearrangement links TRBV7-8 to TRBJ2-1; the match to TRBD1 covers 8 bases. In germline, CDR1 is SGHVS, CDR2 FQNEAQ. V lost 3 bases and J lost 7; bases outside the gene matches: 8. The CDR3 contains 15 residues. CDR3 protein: CASSFYRGAWNEQFF. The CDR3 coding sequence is TGTGCCAGCAGCTTCTACAGGGGGGCCTGGAATGAGCAGTTCTTC.

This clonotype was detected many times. CDR3 amino acids: CASSLGFGGTASTDTQYF. For the CDR3, the DNA is TGTGCCAGCAGCTTAGGGTTTGGAGGGACAGCTAGCACAGATACGCAGTATTTT. This chain links TRBV7-2 with TRBJ2-3; a possible D gene is TRBD1 (7 bases). CDR3 length: 18 residues. Per germline, CDR1 SGHTA and CDR2 FQGNSA. V lost 1 base to trimming and J lost 0 bases, with 17 bases between them.

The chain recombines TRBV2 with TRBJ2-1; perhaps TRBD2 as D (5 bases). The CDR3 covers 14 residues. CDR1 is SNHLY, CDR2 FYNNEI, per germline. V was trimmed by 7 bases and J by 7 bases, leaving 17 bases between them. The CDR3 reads CASTGGRLGNEQFF. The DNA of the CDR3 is TGTGCCAGCACTGGAGGAAGATTGGGAAATGAGCAGTTCTTC.

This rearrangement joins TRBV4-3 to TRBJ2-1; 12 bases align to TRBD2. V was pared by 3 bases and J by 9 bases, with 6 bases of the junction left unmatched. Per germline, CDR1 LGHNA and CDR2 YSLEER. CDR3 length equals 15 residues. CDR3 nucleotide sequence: TGCGCCAGCAGCCAGACTAGCGGGAGACTGAGTGAGCAGTTCTTC. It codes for CASSQTSGRLSEQFF.

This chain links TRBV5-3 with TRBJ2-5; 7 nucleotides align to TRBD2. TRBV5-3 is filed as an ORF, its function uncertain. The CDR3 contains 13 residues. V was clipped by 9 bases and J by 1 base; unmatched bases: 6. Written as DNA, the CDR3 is TGTGCCAACACGGAGCGGGGCCAAGAGACCCAGTACTTC. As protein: CANTERGQETQYF.

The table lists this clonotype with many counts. This CDR3 is CASSHTSGYEQYF. The CDR3 nucleotides are TGTGCCAGCAGCCATACTAGCGGTTACGAGCAGTACTTC. The chain uses TRBV12-3 or TRBV12-4 and TRBJ2-7; TRBD2 matches 8 bases. The CDR3 consists of 13 residues. Trimming took 6 bases from V and 4 from J; bases not matched to a gene: 5.